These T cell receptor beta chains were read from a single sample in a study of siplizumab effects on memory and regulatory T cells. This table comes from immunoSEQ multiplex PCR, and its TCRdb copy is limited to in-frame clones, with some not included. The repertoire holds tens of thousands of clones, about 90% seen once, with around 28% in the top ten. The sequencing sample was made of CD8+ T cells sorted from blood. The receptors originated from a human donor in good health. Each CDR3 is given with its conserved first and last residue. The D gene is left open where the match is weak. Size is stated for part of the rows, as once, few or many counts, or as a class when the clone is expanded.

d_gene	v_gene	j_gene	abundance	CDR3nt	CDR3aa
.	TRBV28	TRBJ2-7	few	TGTGCCAGCAGTTTATTCGAGGATACCTACGAGCAGTACTTC	CASSLFEDTYEQYF
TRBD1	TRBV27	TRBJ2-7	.	TGTGCCAGCAGTTTGCAGGGGGTGGAGTACGAGCAGTACTTC	CASSLQGVEYEQYF
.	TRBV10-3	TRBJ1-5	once	TGTGCCATCAGTAGCGGCAATCAGCCCCAGCATTTT	CAISSGNQPQHF
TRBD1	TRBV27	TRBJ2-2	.	TGTGCCAGCGAGGACAGGTCGGTCGGGGAGCTGTTTTTT	CASEDRSVGELFF
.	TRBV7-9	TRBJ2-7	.	TGTGCCAGCAGCCCGGGTCTCAGCGAGCAGTACTTC	CASSPGLSEQYF
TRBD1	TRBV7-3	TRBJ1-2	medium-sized	TGTGCCAGCAGCTACAGCGCCGGGACAGCTTATGGCTACACCTTC	CASSYSAGTAYGYTF
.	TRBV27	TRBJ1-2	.	TGTGCCAGCAGTTTCATAGGGGGGGCCTATGGCTACACCTTC	CASSFIGGAYGYTF
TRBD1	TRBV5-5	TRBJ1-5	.	TGTGCCAGCAGCGAAAAAGGACAGGGAAATTATCAGCCCCAGCATTTT	CASSEKGQGNYQPQHF
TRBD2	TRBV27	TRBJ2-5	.	TGTGCCAGCAGTTTCGCGGGAGCGATCCAAGAGACCCAGTACTTC	CASSFAGAIQETQYF
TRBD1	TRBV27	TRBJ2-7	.	TGTGCCAGCAGTACAAGGGACAGGACCTACGAGCAGTACTTC	CASSTRDRTYEQYF
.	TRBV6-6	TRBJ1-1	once	TGTGCCAGCAGTTACGTGGCCTACCCAGGCACTGAAGCTTTCTTT	CASSYVAYPGTEAFF